The clone carrying this TCR beta chain was seen repeatedly, ten times or more. Its target is not known. This sample's time point: longitudinal time-point 3. This sample was included in a study of neurological immune-mediated disorders. Whole-study results and caveats: While HTLV-1-associated myelopathy showed the greatest TCR clonal expansion, multiple sclerosis showed the least, falling below healthy controls.

The CDR3 runs to 14 residues. Germline loops: CDR1 SGHAT, CDR2 FQDESV (reference sequence). V lost 1 base and J lost 3; bases outside the gene matches: 3. TCRdb re-analysed the 5' RACE reads in MiXCR, keeping a single row per CDR3 protein. The sample contains approximately 100,000 distinct CDR3 sequences, about 10% of which appear only once. Sequenced: PBMCs. V gene TRBV11-1 combines with J gene TRBJ2-7; 7 bases fit TRBD1. The clonotype originates from a female donor with HTLV-1-associated myelopathy (HAM/TSP). CDR3 in amino acids: CASSLDRGSYEQYF. The CDR3, as DNA: TGTGCCAGCAGCTTAGACAGGGGCAGCTACGAGCAGTACTTC.